This T cell receptor beta chain was identified during a study of shared clonotypes between healthy human individuals. General study results and limits: The study found lower generation probabilities in non-shared clonotypes than in those shared by all four donors.

The V end was cut by 3 bases, the J end by 0 bases, with 5 bases between. Germline values: CDR1 LGHNT, CDR2 FRNRAP. The CDR3 spans 13 residues. A CD45RA-negative memory subset and a CD45RA+ naive subset were separated from the CD4+ cells. TCRdb's copy holds only in-frame clones and misses some; the assay was immunoSEQ multiplex PCR. Of about a million clones listed, roughly 72% are singletons. Of note for this clone: Its antigen is still unknown. This sample also contains other DNA sequences that code for the same CDR3.

The sample consisted of memory CD4+ T cells sorted from blood. Subset defined: CD45RA-negative fraction. This chain links TRBV12-5 with TRBJ1-1; D call uncertain. The TCR was taken from a man in his late teens or twenties in good health. Written as DNA, the CDR3 is TGTGCTAGTGGTTTAGAGGTGAACACTGAAGCTTTCTTT. Its translation: CASGLEVNTEAFF.